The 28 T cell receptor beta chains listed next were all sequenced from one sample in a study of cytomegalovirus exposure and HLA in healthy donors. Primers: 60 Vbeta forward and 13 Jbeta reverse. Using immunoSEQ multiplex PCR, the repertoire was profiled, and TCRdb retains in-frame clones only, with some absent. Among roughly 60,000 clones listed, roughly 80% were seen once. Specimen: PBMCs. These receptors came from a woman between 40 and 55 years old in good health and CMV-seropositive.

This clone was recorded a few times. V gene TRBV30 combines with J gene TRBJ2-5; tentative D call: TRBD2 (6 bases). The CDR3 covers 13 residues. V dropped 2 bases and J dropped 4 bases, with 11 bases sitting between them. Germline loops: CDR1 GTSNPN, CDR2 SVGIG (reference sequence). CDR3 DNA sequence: TGTGCCTGGAGTCGGAGGGTTCGAGAGACCCAGTACTTC. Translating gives CAWSRRVRETQYF.

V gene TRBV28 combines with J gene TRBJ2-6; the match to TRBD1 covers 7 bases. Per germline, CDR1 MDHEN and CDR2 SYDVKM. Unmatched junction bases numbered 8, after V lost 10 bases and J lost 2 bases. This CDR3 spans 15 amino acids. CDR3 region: CATKRTGAGANVLTF. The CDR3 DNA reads TGTGCCACCAAGCGCACAGGGGCTGGGGCCAACGTCCTGACTTTC.

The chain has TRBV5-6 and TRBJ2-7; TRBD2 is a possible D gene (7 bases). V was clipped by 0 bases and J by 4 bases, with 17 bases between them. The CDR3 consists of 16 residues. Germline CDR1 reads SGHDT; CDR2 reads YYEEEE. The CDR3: CASSLVRGANRYEQYF. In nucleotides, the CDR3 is TGTGCCAGCAGCTTGGTCCGGGGGGCGAACAGATACGAGCAGTACTTC.

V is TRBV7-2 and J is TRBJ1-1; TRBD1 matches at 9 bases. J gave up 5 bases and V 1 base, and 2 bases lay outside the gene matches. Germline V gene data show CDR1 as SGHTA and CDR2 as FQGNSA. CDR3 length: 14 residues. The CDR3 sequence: CASSLVGQGTEAFF. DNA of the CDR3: TGTGCCAGCAGCTTAGTAGGACAGGGGACTGAAGCTTTCTTT.

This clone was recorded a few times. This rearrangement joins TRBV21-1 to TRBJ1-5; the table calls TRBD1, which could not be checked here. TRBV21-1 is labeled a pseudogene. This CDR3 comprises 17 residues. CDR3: CASSKLAQVLGNQPQHF. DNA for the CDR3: TGTGCCAGCAGCAAACTGGCCCAGGTCCTTGGCAATCAGCCCCAGCATTTT.

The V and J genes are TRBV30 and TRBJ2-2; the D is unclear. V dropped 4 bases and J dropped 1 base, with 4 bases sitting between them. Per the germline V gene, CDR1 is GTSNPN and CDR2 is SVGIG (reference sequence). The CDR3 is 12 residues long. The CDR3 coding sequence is TGTGCCTGGACCCAGAACACCGGGGAGCTGTTTTTT. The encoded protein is CAWTQNTGELFF.

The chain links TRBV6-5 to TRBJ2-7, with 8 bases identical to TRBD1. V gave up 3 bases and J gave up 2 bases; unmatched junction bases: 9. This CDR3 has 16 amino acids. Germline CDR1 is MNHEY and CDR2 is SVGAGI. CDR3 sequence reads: CASSYSTGTGPYEQYF. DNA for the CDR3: TGTGCCAGCAGTTATTCGACCGGGACAGGCCCCTACGAGCAGTACTTC.

The CDR3 coding sequence is TGTGCCAGCAGCGTCAAGAGGACAGCTTCGCCTTATGGCTACACCTTC. Protein sequence: CASSVKRTASPYGYTF. The chain combines TRBV11-1 with TRBJ1-2, with D perhaps TRBD1 (6 bases). V lost 5 bases to trimming and J lost 5 bases, with 21 bases between them. Per germline, CDR1 SGHAT and CDR2 FQDESV (reference sequence). This CDR3 has 16 residues.

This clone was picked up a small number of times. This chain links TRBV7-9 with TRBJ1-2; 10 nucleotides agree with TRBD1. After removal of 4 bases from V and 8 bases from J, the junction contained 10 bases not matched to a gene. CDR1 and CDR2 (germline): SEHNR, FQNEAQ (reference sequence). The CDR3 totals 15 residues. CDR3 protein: CASSWRDRGLEGYTF. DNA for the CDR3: TGTGCCAGCAGCTGGCGGGACAGGGGATTGGAAGGCTACACCTTC. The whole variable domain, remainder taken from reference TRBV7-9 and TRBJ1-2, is DTGVSQNPRHKITKRGQNVTFRCDPISEHNRLYWYRQTLGQGPEFLTYFQNEAQLEKSRLLSDRFSAERPKGSFSTLEIQRTEQGDSAMYLCASSWRDRGLEGYTFGSGTRLTVV.

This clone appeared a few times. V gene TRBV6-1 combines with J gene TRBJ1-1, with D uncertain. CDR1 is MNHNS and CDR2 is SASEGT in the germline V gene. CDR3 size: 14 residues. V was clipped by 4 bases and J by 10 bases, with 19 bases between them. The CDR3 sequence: CASSVSGPELGAFF. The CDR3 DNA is TGTGCCAGCAGTGTGTCAGGCCCCGAATTAGGAGCTTTCTTT.

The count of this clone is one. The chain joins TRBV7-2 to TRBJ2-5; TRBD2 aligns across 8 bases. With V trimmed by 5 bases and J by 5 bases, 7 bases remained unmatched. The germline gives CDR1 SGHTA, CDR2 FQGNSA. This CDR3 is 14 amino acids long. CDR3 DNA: TGTGCCAGCAGCCCGGGGACTAGTCGGGAGACCCAGTACTTC. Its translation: CASSPGTSRETQYF.

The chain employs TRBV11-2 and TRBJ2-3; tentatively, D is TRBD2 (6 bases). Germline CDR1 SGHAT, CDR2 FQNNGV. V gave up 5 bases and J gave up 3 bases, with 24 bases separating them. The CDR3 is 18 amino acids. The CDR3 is CASSQLRGGGWKTDTQYF. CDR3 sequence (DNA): TGTGCCAGCAGCCAACTAAGGGGAGGTGGTTGGAAAACAGATACGCAGTATTTT.

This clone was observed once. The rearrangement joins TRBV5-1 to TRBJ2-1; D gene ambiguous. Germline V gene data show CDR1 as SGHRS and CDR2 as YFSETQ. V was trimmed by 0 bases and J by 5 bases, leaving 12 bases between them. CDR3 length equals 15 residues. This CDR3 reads CASSLVRVRDNEQFF. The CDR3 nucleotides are TGCGCCAGCAGCTTGGTCCGGGTGAGAGACAATGAGCAGTTCTTC.

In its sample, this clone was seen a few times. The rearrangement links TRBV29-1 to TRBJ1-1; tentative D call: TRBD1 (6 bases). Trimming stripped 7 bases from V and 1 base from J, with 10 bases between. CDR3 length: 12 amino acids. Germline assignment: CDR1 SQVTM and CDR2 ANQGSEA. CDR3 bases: TGCAGCGCCGGGACACCGAACACTGAAGCTTTCTTT. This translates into CSAGTPNTEAFF.

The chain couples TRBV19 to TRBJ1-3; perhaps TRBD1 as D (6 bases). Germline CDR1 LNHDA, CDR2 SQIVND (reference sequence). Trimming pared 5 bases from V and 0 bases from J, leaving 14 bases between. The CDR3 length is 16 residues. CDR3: CASSATRGSSGNTIYF. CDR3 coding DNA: TGTGCCAGTAGTGCAACCAGGGGTAGCTCTGGAAACACCATATATTTT.

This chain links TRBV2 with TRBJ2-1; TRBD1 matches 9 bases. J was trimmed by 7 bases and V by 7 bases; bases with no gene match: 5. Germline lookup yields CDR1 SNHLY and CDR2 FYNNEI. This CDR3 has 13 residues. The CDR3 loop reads CASNGQGINEQFF. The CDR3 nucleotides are TGTGCCAGCAACGGACAGGGGATAAATGAGCAGTTCTTC. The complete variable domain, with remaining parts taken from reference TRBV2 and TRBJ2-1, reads EPEVTQTPSHQVTQMGQEVILRCVPISNHLYFYWYRQILGQKVEFLVSFYNNEISEKSEIFDDQFSVERPDGSNFTLKIRSTKLEDSAMYFCASNGQGINEQFFGPGTRLTVL.

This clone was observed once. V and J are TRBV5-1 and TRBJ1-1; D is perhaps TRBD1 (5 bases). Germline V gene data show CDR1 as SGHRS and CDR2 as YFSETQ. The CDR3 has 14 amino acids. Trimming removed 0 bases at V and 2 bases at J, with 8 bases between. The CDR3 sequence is CASSLVRVNTEAFF. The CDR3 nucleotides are TGCGCCAGCAGCTTGGTCAGGGTTAACACTGAAGCTTTCTTT.

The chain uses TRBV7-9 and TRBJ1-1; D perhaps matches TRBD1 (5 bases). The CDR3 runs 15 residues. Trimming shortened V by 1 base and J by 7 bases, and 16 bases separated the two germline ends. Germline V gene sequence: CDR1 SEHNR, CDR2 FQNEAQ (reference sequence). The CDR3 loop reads CASSLDFAGDGEAFF. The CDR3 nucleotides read TGTGCCAGCAGCTTAGATTTTGCGGGGGACGGTGAAGCTTTCTTT.

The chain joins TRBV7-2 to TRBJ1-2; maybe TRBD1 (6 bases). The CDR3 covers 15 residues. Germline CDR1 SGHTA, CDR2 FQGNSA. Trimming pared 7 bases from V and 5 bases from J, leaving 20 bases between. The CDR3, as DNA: TGTGCCAGCACCCCCCCAGGAGTGAGGGGGTATGGCTACACCTTC. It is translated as CASTPPGVRGYGYTF. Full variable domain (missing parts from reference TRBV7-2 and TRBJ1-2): GAGVSQSPSNKVTEKGKDVELRCDPISGHTALYWYRQSLGQGLEFLIYFQGNSAPDKSGLPSDRFSAERTGGSVSTLTIQRTQQEDSAVYLCASTPPGVRGYGYTFGSGTRLTVV.

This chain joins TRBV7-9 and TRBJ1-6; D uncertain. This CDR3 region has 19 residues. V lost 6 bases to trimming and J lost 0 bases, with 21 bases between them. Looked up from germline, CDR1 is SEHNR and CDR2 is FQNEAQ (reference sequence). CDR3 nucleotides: TGTGCCAGCAGTCCTCGAGGCCAGTACGAAATCTCCTATAATTCACCCCTCCACTTT. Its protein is CASSPRGQYEISYNSPLHF. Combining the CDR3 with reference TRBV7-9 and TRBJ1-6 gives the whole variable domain DTGVSQNPRHKITKRGQNVTFRCDPISEHNRLYWYRQTLGQGPEFLTYFQNEAQLEKSRLLSDRFSAERPKGSFSTLEIQRTEQGDSAMYLCASSPRGQYEISYNSPLHFGNGTRLTVT.

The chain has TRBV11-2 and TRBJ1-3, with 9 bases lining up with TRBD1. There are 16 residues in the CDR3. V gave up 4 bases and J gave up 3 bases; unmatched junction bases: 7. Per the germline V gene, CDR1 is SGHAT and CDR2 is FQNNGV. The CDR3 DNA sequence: TGTGCCAGCAGCTCGACAGGGGGAAGCAGTGGAAACACCATATATTTT. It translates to CASSSTGGSSGNTIYF.

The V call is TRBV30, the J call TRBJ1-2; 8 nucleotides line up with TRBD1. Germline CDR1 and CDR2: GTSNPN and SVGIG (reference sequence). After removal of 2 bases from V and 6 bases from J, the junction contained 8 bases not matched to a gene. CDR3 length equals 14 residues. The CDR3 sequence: CAWSFLTGVNGYTF. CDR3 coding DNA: TGTGCCTGGAGTTTTCTGACAGGGGTAAATGGCTACACCTTC.

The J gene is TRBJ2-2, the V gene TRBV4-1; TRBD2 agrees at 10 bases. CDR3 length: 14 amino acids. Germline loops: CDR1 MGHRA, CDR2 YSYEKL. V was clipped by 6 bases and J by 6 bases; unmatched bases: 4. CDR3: CASRAGGLSGELFF. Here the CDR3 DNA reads TGCGCCAGCAGAGCGGGGGGGCTCTCCGGGGAGCTGTTTTTT.

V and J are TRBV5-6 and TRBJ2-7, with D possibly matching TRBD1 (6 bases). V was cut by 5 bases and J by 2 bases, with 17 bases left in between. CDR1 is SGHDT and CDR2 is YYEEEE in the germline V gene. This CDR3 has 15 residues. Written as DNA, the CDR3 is TGTGCCAGCAGTTACACAGGGTTCCTTCCCTACGAGCAGTACTTC. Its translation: CASSYTGFLPYEQYF. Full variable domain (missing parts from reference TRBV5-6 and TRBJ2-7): DAGVTQSPTHLIKTRGQQVTLRCSPKSGHDTVSWYQQALGQGPQFIFQYYEEEERQRGNFPDRFSGHQFPNYSSELNVNALLLGDSALYLCASSYTGFLPYEQYFGPGTRLTVT.

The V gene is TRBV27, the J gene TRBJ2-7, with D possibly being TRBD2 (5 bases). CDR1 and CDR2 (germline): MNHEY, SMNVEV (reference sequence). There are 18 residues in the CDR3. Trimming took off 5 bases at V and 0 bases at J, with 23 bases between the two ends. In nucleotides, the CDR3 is TGTGCCAGCAGTCTGCACAGATCTGAGATTGGGAGCTCCTACGAGCAGTACTTC. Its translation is CASSLHRSEIGSSYEQYF.

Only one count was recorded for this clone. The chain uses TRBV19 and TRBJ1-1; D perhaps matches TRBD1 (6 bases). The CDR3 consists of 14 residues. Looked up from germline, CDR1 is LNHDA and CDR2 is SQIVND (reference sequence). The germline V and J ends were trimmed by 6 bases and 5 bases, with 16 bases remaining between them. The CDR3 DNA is TGTGCCAGTAGAAGCCCACAGGGCGGGACTGAAGCTTTCTTT. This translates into CASRSPQGGTEAFF.

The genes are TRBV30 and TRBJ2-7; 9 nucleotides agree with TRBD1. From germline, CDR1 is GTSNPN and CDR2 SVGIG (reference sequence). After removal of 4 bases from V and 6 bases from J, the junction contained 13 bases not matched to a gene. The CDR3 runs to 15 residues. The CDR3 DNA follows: TGTGCCTGGAAGCCGCCGACAGGGGGTTGGTCCGAGCAGTACTTC. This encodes CAWKPPTGGWSEQYF.

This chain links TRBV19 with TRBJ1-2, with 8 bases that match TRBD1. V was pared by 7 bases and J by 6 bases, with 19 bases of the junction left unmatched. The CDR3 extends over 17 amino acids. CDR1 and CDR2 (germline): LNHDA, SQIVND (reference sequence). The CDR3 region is CASKWQGARSGGDGYTF. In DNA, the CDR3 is TGTGCCAGTAAATGGCAGGGGGCGAGGAGCGGCGGGGATGGCTACACCTTC. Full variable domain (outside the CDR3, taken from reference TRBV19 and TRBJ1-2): DGGITQSPKYLFRKEGQNVTLSCEQNLNHDAMYWYRQDPGQGLRLIYYSQIVNDFQKGDIAEGYSVSREKKESFPLTVTSAQKNPTAFYLCASKWQGARSGGDGYTFGSGTRLTVV.